These T cell receptor beta chains were read from a single sample in a study of identical twins. TCRdb redid the calling of the 5' RACE reads with MiXCR, one entry per CDR3 protein. The sample has just under 550,000 distinct CDR3 sequences; roughly 15% are singletons. These data also featured in a second study, about yellow fever vaccine responses in identical twins.

The sample consisted of CD4+ T cells sorted from blood. All receptors come from a woman aged 18-29 years in good health. The CDR3 runs from the conserved cysteine through the conserved F or W. The order of the fields is J gene, V gene, D gene, clone size, CDR3 DNA, CDR3 protein. D genes are given only for firm matches. Where a row states a size, it is once, few, many or the class of an expanded clone; other rows omit it.

j_call: TRBJ2-1; v_call: TRBV2; d_call: TRBD1; clone_size: -; cdr3_nt: TGTGCCAGCGACAGGGGAAAGATCAATGAGCAGTTCTTC; cdr3_aa: CASDRGKINEQFF
j_call: TRBJ2-2; v_call: TRBV9; d_call: -; clone_size: few; cdr3_nt: TGTGCCAGCAGCCCTAGGCCACCGAACACCGGGGAGCTGTTTTTT; cdr3_aa: CASSPRPPNTGELFF
j_call: TRBJ2-3; v_call: TRBV5-1; d_call: -; clone_size: -; cdr3_nt: TGCGCCAGCAGCTTGGCCGGGGGGACAATGGGAGCAGATACGCAGTATTTT; cdr3_aa: CASSLAGGTMGADTQYF
j_call: TRBJ1-1; v_call: TRBV29-1; d_call: -; clone_size: few; cdr3_nt: TGCAGCGTTCAACAGGTGGTAGGGACTGAAGCTTTCTTT; cdr3_aa: CSVQQVVGTEAFF
j_call: TRBJ1-1; v_call: TRBV3-1; d_call: -; clone_size: few; cdr3_nt: TGTGCCAGCAGCCAAACCCCGGACACTGAAGCTTTCTTT; cdr3_aa: CASSQTPDTEAFF
j_call: TRBJ1-1; v_call: TRBV20-1; d_call: TRBD1; clone_size: few; cdr3_nt: TGCAGTGCTAGAAAGACAGGGGCTGGCGCTGAAGCTTTCTTT; cdr3_aa: CSARKTGAGAEAFF
j_call: TRBJ2-5; v_call: TRBV20-1; d_call: TRBD2; clone_size: few; cdr3_nt: TGCAGTGCCGGGGGGGGCAACCAAGAGACCCAGTACTTC; cdr3_aa: CSAGGGNQETQYF
j_call: TRBJ2-2; v_call: TRBV20-1; d_call: -; clone_size: -; cdr3_nt: TGCAGTGCTCGACAAACAGGGTCGAACACCGGGGAGCTGTTTTTT; cdr3_aa: CSARQTGSNTGELFF
j_call: TRBJ1-1; v_call: TRBV9; d_call: -; clone_size: few; cdr3_nt: TGTGCCAGCAGCGAGATTTCGTGGTCTCCGGTGAACACTGAAGCTTTCTTT; cdr3_aa: CASSEISWSPVNTEAFF
j_call: TRBJ1-2; v_call: TRBV20-1; d_call: -; clone_size: few; cdr3_nt: TGCAGTGCTAGAGACCGACTCCTTAAGGCGGGGGTGGCCTATGGCTACACCTTC; cdr3_aa: CSARDRLLKAGVAYGYTF
j_call: TRBJ2-1; v_call: TRBV20-1; d_call: -; clone_size: few; cdr3_nt: TGCAGTGCTAGAGGAGGGGGGGGCCCACGAACCACATCCAATGAGCAGTTCTTC; cdr3_aa: CSARGGGGPRTTSNEQFF
j_call: TRBJ2-1; v_call: TRBV12-3/TRBV12-4; d_call: -; clone_size: many; cdr3_nt: TGTGCCAGCAGGGGCAGGGAACATGAGCAGTTCTTC; cdr3_aa: CASRGREHEQFF
j_call: TRBJ2-1; v_call: TRBV6-1; d_call: TRBD2; clone_size: few; cdr3_nt: TGTGCCAGCACCCATAAGCGGGAATACAATGAGCAGTTCTTC; cdr3_aa: CASTHKREYNEQFF
j_call: TRBJ2-1; v_call: TRBV12-3/TRBV12-4; d_call: TRBD2; clone_size: few; cdr3_nt: TGTGCCAGCAGAACAAGCGGGAGGAGGGTCGGGGAGCAGTTCTTC; cdr3_aa: CASRTSGRRVGEQFF
j_call: TRBJ2-1; v_call: TRBV4-1; d_call: -; clone_size: -; cdr3_nt: TGCGCCAGCAGCCAACCAAACCTAGCTTTCACCTACAATGAGCAGTTCTTC; cdr3_aa: CASSQPNLAFTYNEQFF
j_call: TRBJ2-2; v_call: TRBV19; d_call: -; clone_size: few; cdr3_nt: TGTGCCAGTAGTATCCGAGGGGCCAACACCGGGGAGCTGTTTTTT; cdr3_aa: CASSIRGANTGELFF
j_call: TRBJ2-3; v_call: TRBV2; d_call: -; clone_size: -; cdr3_nt: TGTGCCAGCAGAAACAGGGACCGCACAGATACGCAGTATTTT; cdr3_aa: CASRNRDRTDTQYF
j_call: TRBJ2-7; v_call: TRBV6-2/TRBV6-3; d_call: TRBD1; clone_size: few; cdr3_nt: TGTGCCAGCAGCGACAGGGGGCTCTACGAGCAGTACTTC; cdr3_aa: CASSDRGLYEQYF
j_call: TRBJ1-6; v_call: TRBV7-9; d_call: TRBD1; clone_size: -; cdr3_nt: TGTGCCAGCAGCTCGGGGGACAGGGCTTCACCCCTCCACTTT; cdr3_aa: CASSSGDRASPLHF
j_call: TRBJ2-7; v_call: TRBV6-2/TRBV6-3; d_call: -; clone_size: -; cdr3_nt: TGTGCCAGCAGCTCCGGGGAATCGGGACGTGAGCAGTACTTC; cdr3_aa: CASSSGESGREQYF
j_call: TRBJ2-5; v_call: TRBV5-1; d_call: TRBD2; clone_size: few; cdr3_nt: TGCGCCAGCAGCACGATTAGCGGGAGGGGAAAAGAGACCCAGTACTTC; cdr3_aa: CASSTISGRGKETQYF
j_call: TRBJ2-7; v_call: TRBV10-3; d_call: -; clone_size: few; cdr3_nt: TGTGCCATCAGTGAGTCTGTGGCAGGGTTGGAGCAGTACTTC; cdr3_aa: CAISESVAGLEQYF
j_call: TRBJ2-2; v_call: TRBV12-3/TRBV12-4; d_call: -; clone_size: -; cdr3_nt: TGTGCCAGCAAAGGCCTGGGCGCGGCCGGGGAGCTGTTTTTT; cdr3_aa: CASKGLGAAGELFF
j_call: TRBJ2-2; v_call: TRBV29-1; d_call: TRBD2; clone_size: many; cdr3_nt: TGCAGCGTCCAACGACTAGCGGGAGGGTCGAACACCGGGGAGCTGTTTTTT; cdr3_aa: CSVQRLAGGSNTGELFF
j_call: TRBJ2-6; v_call: TRBV6-1; d_call: TRBD1; clone_size: -; cdr3_nt: TGTGCCAGCAGTGATGCGATGGACAGGGGGATTAGCTCTGGGGCCAACGTCCTGACTTTC; cdr3_aa: CASSDAMDRGISSGANVLTF
j_call: TRBJ2-7; v_call: TRBV12-3/TRBV12-4; d_call: -; clone_size: few; cdr3_nt: TGTGCCAGCAGCCGGGAGACAGCGAACTACGAGCAGTACTTC; cdr3_aa: CASSRETANYEQYF
j_call: TRBJ1-6; v_call: TRBV20-1; d_call: -; clone_size: many; cdr3_nt: TGCAGTGCTAGTTGGGATCGGTCACCCCTCCACTTT; cdr3_aa: CSASWDRSPLHF
j_call: TRBJ2-3; v_call: TRBV7-6; d_call: TRBD2; clone_size: -; cdr3_nt: TGTGCCAGTCGACCGTTAGCGGGACTAGATACGCAGTATTTT; cdr3_aa: CASRPLAGLDTQYF
j_call: TRBJ2-2; v_call: TRBV27; d_call: TRBD2; clone_size: -; cdr3_nt: TGTGCCAGCAGTAACATGCCCATTGAGCGGGGGCGAAACACCGGGGAGCTGTTTTTT; cdr3_aa: CASSNMPIERGRNTGELFF
j_call: TRBJ2-2; v_call: TRBV3-1; d_call: TRBD2; clone_size: few; cdr3_nt: TGTGCCAGCAGCCAAGGCTTAGCGGGTCCAACCGGGGAGCTGTTTTTT; cdr3_aa: CASSQGLAGPTGELFF
j_call: TRBJ1-3; v_call: TRBV6-2/TRBV6-3; d_call: -; clone_size: -; cdr3_nt: TGTGCCAGTACTAGAGGGAACTCTGGAAACACCATATATTTT; cdr3_aa: CASTRGNSGNTIYF
j_call: TRBJ2-1; v_call: TRBV6-5; d_call: -; clone_size: many; cdr3_nt: TGTGCCAGCAGTTACCCTCCGACAACGGAGCAGTTCTTC; cdr3_aa: CASSYPPTTEQFF
j_call: TRBJ2-7; v_call: TRBV7-2; d_call: TRBD2; clone_size: -; cdr3_nt: TGTGCCAGCAGCTTAGGAGGCGGGAGCAACGAGCAGTACTTC; cdr3_aa: CASSLGGGSNEQYF
j_call: TRBJ2-3; v_call: TRBV7-9; d_call: TRBD2; clone_size: -; cdr3_nt: TGTGCCAGCAGCTTATCGGCGGGAGGCCCCTACACAGATACGCAGTATTTT; cdr3_aa: CASSLSAGGPYTDTQYF
j_call: TRBJ2-3; v_call: TRBV24-1; d_call: TRBD2; clone_size: few; cdr3_nt: TGTGCCACCAGTGAGCTAGCGGGAGGGCCCGTAGATACGCAGTATTTT; cdr3_aa: CATSELAGGPVDTQYF
j_call: TRBJ2-1; v_call: TRBV25-1; d_call: TRBD2; clone_size: few; cdr3_nt: TGTGCCAGCAGTCCGTCTAGCGGGCCCTACAATGAGCAGTTCTTC; cdr3_aa: CASSPSSGPYNEQFF
j_call: TRBJ1-1; v_call: TRBV7-9; d_call: -; clone_size: few; cdr3_nt: TGTGCCAGCAGCTCGCGAGAGTACACTGAAGCTTTCTTT; cdr3_aa: CASSSREYTEAFF
j_call: TRBJ2-1; v_call: TRBV24-1; d_call: -; clone_size: once; cdr3_nt: TGTGCCACCAGTCCATCCGTGACTAGTAAATTTGTGCAGTTCTTC; cdr3_aa: CATSPSVTSKFVQFF
j_call: TRBJ2-5; v_call: TRBV3-1; d_call: TRBD2; clone_size: many; cdr3_nt: TGTGCCAGCAGCCAAGGACTAGCGGGGCAAGAGACCCAGTACTTC; cdr3_aa: CASSQGLAGQETQYF
j_call: TRBJ2-1; v_call: TRBV20-1; d_call: -; clone_size: -; cdr3_nt: TGCAGTGCGGGAAAGTCCTACAATGAGCAGTTCTTC; cdr3_aa: CSAGKSYNEQFF
j_call: TRBJ2-2; v_call: TRBV2; d_call: -; clone_size: many; cdr3_nt: TGTGCCAGCATGTCGGACAGCTACACCGGGGAGCTGTTTTTT; cdr3_aa: CASMSDSYTGELFF
j_call: TRBJ2-2; v_call: TRBV2; d_call: -; clone_size: few; cdr3_nt: TGTGCCAGGCAACCAGGTTCCGGGGAGCTGTTTTTT; cdr3_aa: CARQPGSGELFF